This T cell receptor (beta chain) was sequenced during a study of shared clonotypes between healthy human individuals. For the study at large: The cohort comprised a couple of women and a few men. Their ages spanned 18 to 49 years. Study-level findings and limits: Non-shared clonotypes had lower generation probabilities than clonotypes shared by all four sorted-subset donors. Incompleteness in sorted-subset sequencing, despite large depth, was shown by rarefaction.

CDR1 MGHRA and CDR2 YSYEKL come from the germline V gene. The V segment lost 0 bases and the J segment 14 bases; nucleotides outside the gene matches: 13. CDR3 length equals 18 residues. Each cell subset's genomic DNA was divided evenly among several immunoSEQ plates. The data were produced by immunoSEQ multiplex PCR, yet TCRdb's version contains in-frame clones alone and is incomplete. The sample yields about 960,000 clones, approximately 76% seen once. Concerning this clone itself: The antigen remains undetermined.

Sequencing used memory CD4+ T cells sorted from blood. This sample's subset: CD45RA-negative fraction. The clonotype was recovered from a young man in good health. The chain couples TRBV4-1 to TRBJ2-1, with 16 nucleotides matching TRBD2. The CDR3 DNA sequence: TGCGCCAGCAGCCAAGATCGGACTCCGGGACTAGCGGGGGGGCTGAAGTTCTTC. It is translated as CASSQDRTPGLAGGLKFF.